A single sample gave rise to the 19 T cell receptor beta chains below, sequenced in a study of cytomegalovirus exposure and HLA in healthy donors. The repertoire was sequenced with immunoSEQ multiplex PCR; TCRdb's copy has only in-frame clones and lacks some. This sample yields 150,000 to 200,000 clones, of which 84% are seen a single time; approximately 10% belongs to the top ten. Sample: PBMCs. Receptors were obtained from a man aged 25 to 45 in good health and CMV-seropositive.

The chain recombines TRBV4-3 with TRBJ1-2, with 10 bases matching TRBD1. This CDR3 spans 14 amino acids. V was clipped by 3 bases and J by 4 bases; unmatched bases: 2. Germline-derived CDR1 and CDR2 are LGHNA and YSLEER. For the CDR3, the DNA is TGCGCCAGCAGCCAGACAGGGGGCGGCTATGGCTACACCTTC. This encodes CASSQTGGGYGYTF.

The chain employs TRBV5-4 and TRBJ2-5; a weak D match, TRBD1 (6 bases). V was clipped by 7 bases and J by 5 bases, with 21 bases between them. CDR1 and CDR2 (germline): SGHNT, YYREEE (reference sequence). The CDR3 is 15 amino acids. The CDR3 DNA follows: TGTGCCAGCCAAACTCAGGGGCGAGGCTTGGAGACCCAGTACTTC. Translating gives CASQTQGRGLETQYF.

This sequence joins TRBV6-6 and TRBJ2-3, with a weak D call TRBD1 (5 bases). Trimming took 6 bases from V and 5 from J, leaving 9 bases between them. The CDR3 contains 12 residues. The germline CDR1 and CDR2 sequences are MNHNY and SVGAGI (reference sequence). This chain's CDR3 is CASRPQGDTQYF. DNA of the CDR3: TGTGCCAGCAGGCCCCAGGGAGATACGCAGTATTTT.

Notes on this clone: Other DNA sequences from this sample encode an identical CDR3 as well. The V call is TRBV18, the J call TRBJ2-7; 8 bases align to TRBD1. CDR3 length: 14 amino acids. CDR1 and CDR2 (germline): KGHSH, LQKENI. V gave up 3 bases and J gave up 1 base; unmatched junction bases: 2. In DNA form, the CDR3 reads TGTGCCAGCTCACCCGGGACAGGATCCTACGAGCAGTACTTC. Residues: CASSPGTGSYEQYF.

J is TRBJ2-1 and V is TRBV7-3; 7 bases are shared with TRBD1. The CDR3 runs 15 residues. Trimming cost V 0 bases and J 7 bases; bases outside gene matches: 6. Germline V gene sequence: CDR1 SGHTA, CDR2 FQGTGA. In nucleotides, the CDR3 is TGTGCCAGCAGCTTAACCCCGCTACAGGGGAATGAGCAGTTCTTC. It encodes CASSLTPLQGNEQFF.

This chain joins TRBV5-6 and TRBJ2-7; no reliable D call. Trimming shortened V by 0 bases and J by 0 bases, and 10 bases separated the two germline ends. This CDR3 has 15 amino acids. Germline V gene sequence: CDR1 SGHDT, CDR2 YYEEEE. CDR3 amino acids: CASSLAGRFSYEQYF. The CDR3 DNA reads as TGTGCCAGCAGCTTGGCCGGCAGGTTCTCCTACGAGCAGTACTTC.

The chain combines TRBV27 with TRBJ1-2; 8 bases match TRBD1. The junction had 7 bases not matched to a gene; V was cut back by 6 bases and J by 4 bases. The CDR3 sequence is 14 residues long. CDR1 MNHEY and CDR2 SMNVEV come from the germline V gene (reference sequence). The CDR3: CASSPLDRVYGYTF. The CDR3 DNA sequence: TGTGCCAGCAGCCCCCTGGACAGGGTCTATGGCTACACCTTC.

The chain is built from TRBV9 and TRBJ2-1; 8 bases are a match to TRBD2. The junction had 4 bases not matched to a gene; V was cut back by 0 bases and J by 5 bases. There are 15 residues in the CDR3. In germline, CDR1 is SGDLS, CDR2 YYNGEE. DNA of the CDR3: TGTGCCAGCAGCGTAGAAGGCGGGGGGAACAATGAGCAGTTCTTC. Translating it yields CASSVEGGGNNEQFF.

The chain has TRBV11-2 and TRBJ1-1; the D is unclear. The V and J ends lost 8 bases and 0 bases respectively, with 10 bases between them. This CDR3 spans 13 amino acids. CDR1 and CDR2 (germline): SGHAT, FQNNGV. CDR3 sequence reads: CASLLTLNTEAFF. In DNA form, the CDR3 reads TGTGCCAGCCTTTTGACTTTGAACACTGAAGCTTTCTTT.

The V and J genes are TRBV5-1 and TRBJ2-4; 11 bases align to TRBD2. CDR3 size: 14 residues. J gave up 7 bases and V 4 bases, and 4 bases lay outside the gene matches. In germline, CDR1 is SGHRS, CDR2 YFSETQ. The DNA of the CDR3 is TGCGCCAGCAGCCGGACTAGCGGGTCGAACATTCAGTACTTC. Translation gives CASSRTSGSNIQYF.

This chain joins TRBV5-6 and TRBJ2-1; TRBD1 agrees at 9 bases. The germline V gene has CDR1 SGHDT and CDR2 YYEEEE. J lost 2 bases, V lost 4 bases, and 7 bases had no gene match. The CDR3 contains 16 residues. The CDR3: CASSPPDRGTYNEQFF. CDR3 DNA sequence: TGTGCCAGCAGCCCCCCTGACAGGGGGACCTACAATGAGCAGTTCTTC. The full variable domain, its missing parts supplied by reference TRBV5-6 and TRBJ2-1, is DAGVTQSPTHLIKTRGQQVTLRCSPKSGHDTVSWYQQALGQGPQFIFQYYEEEERQRGNFPDRFSGHQFPNYSSELNVNALLLGDSALYLCASSPPDRGTYNEQFFGPGTRLTVL.

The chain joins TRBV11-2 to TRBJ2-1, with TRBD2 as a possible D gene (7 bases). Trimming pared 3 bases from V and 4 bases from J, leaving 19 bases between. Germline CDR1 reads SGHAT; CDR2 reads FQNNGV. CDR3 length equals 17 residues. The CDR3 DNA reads TGTGCCAGCAGCTTGTCCGGAGGGGGAGGGTCATACAATGAGCAGTTCTTC. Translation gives CASSLSGGGGSYNEQFF.

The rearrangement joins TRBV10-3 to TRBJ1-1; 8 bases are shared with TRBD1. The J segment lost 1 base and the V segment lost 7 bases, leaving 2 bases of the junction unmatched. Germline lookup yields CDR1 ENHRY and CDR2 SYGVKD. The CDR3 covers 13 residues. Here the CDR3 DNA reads TGTGCCATCAAGCAGGGGGCGAACACTGAAGCTTTCTTT. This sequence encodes CAIKQGANTEAFF.

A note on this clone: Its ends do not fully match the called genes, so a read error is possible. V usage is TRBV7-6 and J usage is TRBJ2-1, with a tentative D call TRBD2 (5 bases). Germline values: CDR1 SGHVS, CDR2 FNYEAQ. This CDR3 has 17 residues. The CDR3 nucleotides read TGTGCCAGCAGCCCGAACCCTCGGGGAGCTTCCTCCAATGAGCAGTTCTTC. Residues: CASSPNPRGASSNEQFF.

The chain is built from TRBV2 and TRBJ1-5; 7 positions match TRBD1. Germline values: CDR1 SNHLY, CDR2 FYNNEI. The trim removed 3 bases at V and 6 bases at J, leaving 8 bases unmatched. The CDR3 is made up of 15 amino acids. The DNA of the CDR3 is TGTGCCAGCAGTGAGGACAGGTTTTGGGTTCAGCCCCAGCATTTT. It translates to CASSEDRFWVQPQHF. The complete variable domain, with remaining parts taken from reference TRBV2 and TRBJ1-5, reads EPEVTQTPSHQVTQMGQEVILRCVPISNHLYFYWYRQILGQKVEFLVSFYNNEISEKSEIFDDQFSVERPDGSNFTLKIRSTKLEDSAMYFCASSEDRFWVQPQHFGDGTRLSIL.

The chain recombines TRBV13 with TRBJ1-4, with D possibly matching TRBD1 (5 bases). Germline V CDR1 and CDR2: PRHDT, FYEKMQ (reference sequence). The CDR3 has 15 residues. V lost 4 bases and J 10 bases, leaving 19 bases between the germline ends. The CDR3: CASSSPDMRNGKLFF. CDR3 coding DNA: TGTGCCAGCAGCTCCCCGGACATGAGGAACGGAAAACTGTTTTTT.

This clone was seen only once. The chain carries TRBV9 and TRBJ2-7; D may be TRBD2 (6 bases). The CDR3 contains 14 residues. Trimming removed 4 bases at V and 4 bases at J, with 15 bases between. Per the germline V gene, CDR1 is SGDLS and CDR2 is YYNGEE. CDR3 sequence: CASSPSSGAYEQYF. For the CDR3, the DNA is TGTGCCAGCAGCCCATCGTCGGGAGCTTACGAGCAGTACTTC.

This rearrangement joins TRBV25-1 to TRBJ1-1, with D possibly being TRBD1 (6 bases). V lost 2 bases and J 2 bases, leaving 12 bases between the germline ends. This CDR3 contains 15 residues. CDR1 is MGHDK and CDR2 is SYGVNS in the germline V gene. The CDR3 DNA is TGTGCCAGCAGTGAACTACAGGGTGGAAACACTGAAGCTTTCTTT. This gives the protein CASSELQGGNTEAFF.

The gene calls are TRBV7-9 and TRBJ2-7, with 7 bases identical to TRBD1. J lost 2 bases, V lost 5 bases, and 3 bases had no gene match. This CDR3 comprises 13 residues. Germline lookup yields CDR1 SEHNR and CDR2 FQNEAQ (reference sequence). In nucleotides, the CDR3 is TGTGCCAGCAGCCTGACAGGGACCTACGAGCAGTACTTC. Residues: CASSLTGTYEQYF.